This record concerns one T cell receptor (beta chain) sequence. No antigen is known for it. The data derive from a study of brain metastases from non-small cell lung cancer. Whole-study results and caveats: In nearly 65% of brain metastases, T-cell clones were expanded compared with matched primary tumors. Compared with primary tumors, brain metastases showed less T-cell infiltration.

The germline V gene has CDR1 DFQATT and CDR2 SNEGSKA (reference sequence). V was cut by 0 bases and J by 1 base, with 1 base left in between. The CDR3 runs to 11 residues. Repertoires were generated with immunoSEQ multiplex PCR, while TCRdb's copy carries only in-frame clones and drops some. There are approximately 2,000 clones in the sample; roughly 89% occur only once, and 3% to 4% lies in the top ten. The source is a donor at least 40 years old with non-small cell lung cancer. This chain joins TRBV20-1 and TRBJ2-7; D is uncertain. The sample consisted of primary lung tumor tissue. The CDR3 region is CSARDSYEQYF. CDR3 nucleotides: TGCAGTGCTAGAGATTCCTACGAGCAGTACTTC.